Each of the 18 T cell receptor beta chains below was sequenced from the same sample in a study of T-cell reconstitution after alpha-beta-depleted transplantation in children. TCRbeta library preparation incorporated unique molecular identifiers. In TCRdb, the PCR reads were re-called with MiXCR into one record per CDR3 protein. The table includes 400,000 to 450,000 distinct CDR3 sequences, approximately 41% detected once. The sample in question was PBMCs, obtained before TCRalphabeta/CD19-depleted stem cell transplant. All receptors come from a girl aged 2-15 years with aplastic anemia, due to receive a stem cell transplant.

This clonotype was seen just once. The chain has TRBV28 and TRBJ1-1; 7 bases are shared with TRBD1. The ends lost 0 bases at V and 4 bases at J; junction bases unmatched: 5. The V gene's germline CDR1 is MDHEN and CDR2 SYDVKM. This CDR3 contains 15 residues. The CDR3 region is CASSLWQGGVTEAFF. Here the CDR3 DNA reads TGTGCCAGCAGTTTATGGCAGGGGGGAGTCACTGAAGCTTTCTTT.

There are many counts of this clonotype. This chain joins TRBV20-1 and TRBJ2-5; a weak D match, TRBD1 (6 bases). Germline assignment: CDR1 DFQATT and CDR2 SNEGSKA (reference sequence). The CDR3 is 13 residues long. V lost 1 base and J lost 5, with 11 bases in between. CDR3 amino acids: CSARVTQGETQYF. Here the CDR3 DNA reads TGCAGTGCTAGAGTGACCCAGGGGGAGACCCAGTACTTC.

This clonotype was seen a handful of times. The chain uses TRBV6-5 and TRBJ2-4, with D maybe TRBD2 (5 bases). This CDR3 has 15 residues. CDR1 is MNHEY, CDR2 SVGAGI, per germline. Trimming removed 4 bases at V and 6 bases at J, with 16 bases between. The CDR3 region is CASSSNDGVGNIQYF. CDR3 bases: TGTGCCAGCAGTTCCAACGACGGGGTTGGAAACATTCAGTACTTC.

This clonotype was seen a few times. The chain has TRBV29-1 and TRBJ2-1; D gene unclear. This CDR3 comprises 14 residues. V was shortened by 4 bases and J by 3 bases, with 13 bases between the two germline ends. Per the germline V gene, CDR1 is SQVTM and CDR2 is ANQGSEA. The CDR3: CSVGVQTGYNEQFF. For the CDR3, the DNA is TGCAGCGTTGGGGTCCAGACTGGCTACAATGAGCAGTTCTTC.

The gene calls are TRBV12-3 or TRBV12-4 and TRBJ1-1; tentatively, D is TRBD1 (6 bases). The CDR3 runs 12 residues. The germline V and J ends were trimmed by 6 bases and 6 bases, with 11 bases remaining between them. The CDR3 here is CASSPRQAEAFF. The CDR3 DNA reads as TGTGCCAGCAGCCCCCGACAGGCTGAAGCTTTCTTT.

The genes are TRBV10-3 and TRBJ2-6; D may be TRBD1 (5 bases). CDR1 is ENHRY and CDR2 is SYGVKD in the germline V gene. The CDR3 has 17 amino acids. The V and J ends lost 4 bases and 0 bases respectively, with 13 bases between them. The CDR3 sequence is CAISGGADPSGANVLTF. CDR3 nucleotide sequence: TGTGCCATCAGTGGTGGGGCCGATCCCTCTGGGGCCAACGTCCTGACTTTC.

This chain's CDR3 is CASSTYVTDTQYF. DNA of the CDR3: TGTGCCAGCAGTACCTACGTCACAGATACGCAGTATTTT. This chain uses TRBV12-3 or TRBV12-4 with TRBJ2-3; D not resolved. The germline V and J ends were trimmed by 5 bases and 2 bases, with 8 bases remaining between them. The CDR3 contains 13 residues.

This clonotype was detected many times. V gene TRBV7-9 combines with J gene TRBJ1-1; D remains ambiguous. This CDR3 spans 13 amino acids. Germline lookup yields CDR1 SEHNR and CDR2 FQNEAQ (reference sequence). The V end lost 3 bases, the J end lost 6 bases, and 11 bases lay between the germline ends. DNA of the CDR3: TGTGCCAGCAGCTTCTCGGGGTTCGCTGAAGCTTTCTTT. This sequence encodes CASSFSGFAEAFF.

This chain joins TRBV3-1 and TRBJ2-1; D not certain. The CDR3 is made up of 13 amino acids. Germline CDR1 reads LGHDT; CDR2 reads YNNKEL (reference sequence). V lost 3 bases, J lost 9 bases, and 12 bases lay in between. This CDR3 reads CASSHLDGFEQFF. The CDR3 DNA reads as TGTGCCAGCAGCCACCTGGACGGTTTTGAGCAGTTCTTC.

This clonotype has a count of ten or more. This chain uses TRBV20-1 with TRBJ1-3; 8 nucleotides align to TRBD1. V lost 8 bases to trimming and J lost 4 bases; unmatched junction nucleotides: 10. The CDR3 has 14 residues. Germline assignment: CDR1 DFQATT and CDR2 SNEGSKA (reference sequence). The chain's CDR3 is CSTRQGYVGNTIYF. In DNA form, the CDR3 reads TGCAGTACAAGACAGGGGTACGTCGGAAACACCATATATTTT.

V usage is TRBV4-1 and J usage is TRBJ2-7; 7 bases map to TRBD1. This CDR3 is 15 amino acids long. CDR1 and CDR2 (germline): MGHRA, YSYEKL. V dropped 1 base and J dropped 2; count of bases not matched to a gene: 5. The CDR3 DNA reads TGCGCCAGCAGCCAAGGGCTCCAGGGGGCCTACGAGCAGTACTTC. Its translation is CASSQGLQGAYEQYF.

The CDR3 here is CSAVPSGPREQFF. Here the CDR3 DNA reads TGCAGTGCTGTCCCATCCGGCCCCAGGGAGCAGTTCTTC. This chain links TRBV20-1 with TRBJ2-1; D remains unclear. Trimming took off 5 bases at V and 10 bases at J, with 18 bases between the two ends. Per germline, CDR1 DFQATT and CDR2 SNEGSKA (reference sequence). This CDR3 spans 13 amino acids.

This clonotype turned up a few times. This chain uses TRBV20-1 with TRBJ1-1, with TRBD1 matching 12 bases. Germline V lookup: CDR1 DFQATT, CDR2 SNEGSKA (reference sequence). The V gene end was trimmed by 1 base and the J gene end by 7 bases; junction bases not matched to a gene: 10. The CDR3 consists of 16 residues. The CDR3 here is CSARAGLGQGASEAFF. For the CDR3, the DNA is TGCAGTGCTAGAGCGGGGTTGGGACAGGGGGCCAGTGAAGCTTTCTTT.

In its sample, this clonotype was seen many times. The CDR3 protein is CASSVFGTYEQYF. In DNA, the CDR3 is TGCGCCAGCAGTGTGTTCGGAACCTACGAGCAGTACTTC. V and J are TRBV10-1 and TRBJ2-7; unclear D gene. This CDR3 spans 13 amino acids. CDR1 WNHNN and CDR2 SYGVQD come from the germline V gene (reference sequence). The ends were cut back, 4 bases at V and 2 bases at J, with 9 bases in the middle.

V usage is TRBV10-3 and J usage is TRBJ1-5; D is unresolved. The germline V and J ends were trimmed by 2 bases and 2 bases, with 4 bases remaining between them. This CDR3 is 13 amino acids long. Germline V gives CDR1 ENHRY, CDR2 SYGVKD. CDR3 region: CAISETGNQPQHF. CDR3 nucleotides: TGTGCCATCAGTGAGACAGGCAATCAGCCCCAGCATTTT.

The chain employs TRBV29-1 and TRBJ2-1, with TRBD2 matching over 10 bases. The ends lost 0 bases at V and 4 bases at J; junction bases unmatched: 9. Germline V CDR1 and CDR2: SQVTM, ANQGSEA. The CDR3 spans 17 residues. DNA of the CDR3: TGCAGCGTTGAAGATCGTAGAGGACTAGCGGATTACAATGAGCAGTTCTTC. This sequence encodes CSVEDRRGLADYNEQFF.

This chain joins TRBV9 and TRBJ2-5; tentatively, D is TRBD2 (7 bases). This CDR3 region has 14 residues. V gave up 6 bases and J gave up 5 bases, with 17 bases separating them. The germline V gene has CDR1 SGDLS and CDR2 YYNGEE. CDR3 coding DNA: TGTGCCAGCACCCCAGACGGGGGGCTGGAGACCCAGTACTTC. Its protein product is CASTPDGGLETQYF.

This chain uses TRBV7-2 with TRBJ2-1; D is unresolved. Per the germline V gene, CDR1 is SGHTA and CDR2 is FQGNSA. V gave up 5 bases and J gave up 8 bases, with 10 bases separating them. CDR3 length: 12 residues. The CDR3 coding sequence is TGTGCCAGCAGCCGGTGGCCAGATGAGCAGTTCTTC. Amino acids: CASSRWPDEQFF.